What follows are 5 T cell receptor beta chains derived from one specimen sequenced in a study of blood T cells in healthy people across ages. A second roughly 6 to 12 cycle PCR used barcoded and J-beta primers. From the 5' RACE reads, TCRdb called clonotypes with MiXCR, one entry per CDR3 protein. The sample has about a million distinct CDR3 sequences; around two fifths are singletons. Material for sequencing was blood. The receptors come from a man between 18 and 35 years old in good health.

The chain couples TRBV6-5 to TRBJ1-6; no clear D gene. The CDR3 contains 16 residues. The V end lost 1 base, the J end lost 10 bases, and 17 bases lay between the germline ends. The germline V gene has CDR1 MNHEY and CDR2 SVGAGI. CDR3 region: CASSYFPGGVESPLHF. CDR3 nucleotide sequence: TGTGCCAGCAGTTACTTCCCCGGCGGAGTCGAATCACCCCTCCACTTT.

This clonotype was observed a few times. The J gene is TRBJ2-3, the V gene TRBV9, with unresolved D. The ends were cut back, 2 bases at V and 0 bases at J, with 10 bases in the middle. CDR1 is SGDLS and CDR2 is YYNGEE in the germline V gene. The CDR3 is 15 amino acids. The CDR3: CASSVWGFSTDTQYF. The CDR3 coding sequence is TGTGCCAGCAGCGTTTGGGGATTTAGCACAGATACGCAGTATTTT.

Comment on this clonotype: At one end, the junction sequence differs from germline, possibly due to a read error. The chain recombines TRBV7-3 with TRBJ2-3, with a tentative D call TRBD1 (5 bases). Germline V gives CDR1 SGHTA, CDR2 FQGTGA. The CDR3 spans 15 residues. CDR3 DNA sequence: TGTTCCAGCAGCTTTTATGGGGCCCGCACAGATACGCAGTATTTT. It yields the protein CSSSFYGARTDTQYF.

Of note for this clonotype: The DNA is omitted, as the CDR3 cannot be located on it reliably, and the CDR3 follows TCRdb's listing. The rearrangement uses TRBV4-1 and TRBJ2-3; the table's D call of TRBD2 was not tested on the DNA. Germline V gene data show CDR1 as MGHRA and CDR2 as YSYEKL. The CDR3 is 14 residues long, ends included. This CDR3 reads CASSQVASGSRGYF.

This clonotype has more than one count but fewer than ten. The J gene is TRBJ1-6, the V gene TRBV20-1; weak D call: TRBD1 (6 bases). In germline, CDR1 is DFQATT, CDR2 SNEGSKA (reference sequence). CDR3 length equals 14 residues. V lost 6 bases and J lost 7, with 16 bases in between. The CDR3 DNA sequence: TGCAGTGCATACGCGCAGGGGAGCAATTCACCCCTCCACTTT. This codes for CSAYAQGSNSPLHF.